The 29 T cell receptor beta chains given below trace back to one sample, sequenced in a study of T-cell memory formation after mild COVID-19. TCRdb analysed the 5' RACE reads with MiXCR anew, one entry per CDR3 protein. The repertoire has about 270,000 distinct CDR3 sequences, under 20% of them found once; the top ten carry roughly 23%. The specimen was PBMCs or a T cell subset sorted from them (not recorded which). These receptors were taken from a man aged 18 to 30 who had mild COVID-19 (a few samples of this study predate the infection). Cell type and time point are not known.

This clonotype showed up just a few times. The gene calls are TRBV20-1 and TRBJ1-1; 8 nucleotides match TRBD1. Germline assignment: CDR1 DFQATT and CDR2 SNEGSKA (reference sequence). The CDR3 loop spans 13 amino acids. V trimming: 6 bases; J trimming: 7 bases; junction bases outside the gene matches: 10. Written as DNA, the CDR3 is TGCAGTGCGACGACAGGGGCGGTGTTTGAAGCTTTCTTT. Translation gives CSATTGAVFEAFF.

This chain connects TRBV4-2 to TRBJ2-1; D is undetermined. Germline V gene lookup returns CDR1 LGHNA and CDR2 YNFKEQ. The V and J ends lost 1 base and 0 bases respectively, with 7 bases between them. The CDR3 runs to 15 residues. The CDR3, as DNA: TGTGCCAGCAGCCAAGTACGCGACTCCTACAATGAGCAGTTCTTC. Amino acid sequence: CASSQVRDSYNEQFF.

The V and J genes are TRBV5-8 and TRBJ2-2; the D gene is possibly TRBD1 (5 bases). The CDR3 consists of 16 residues. Germline V gene sequence: CDR1 SGHTS, CDR2 YDEGEE. V was cut by 8 bases and J by 1 base, with 18 bases left in between. CDR3 residues: CARPLRQTLNTGELFF. In nucleotides, the CDR3 is TGTGCCAGACCCCTCCGACAGACTCTGAACACCGGGGAGCTGTTTTTT.

Only a few counts were recorded for this clonotype. The chain employs TRBV2 and TRBJ1-5, with a weak D call TRBD1 (5 bases). The germline V gene encodes CDR1 SNHLY and CDR2 FYNNEI. Trimming shortened V by 4 bases and J by 3 bases, and 13 bases separated the two germline ends. The CDR3 runs 15 residues. The CDR3 here is CASSAFTGNNQPQHF. As DNA, the CDR3 is TGTGCCAGCAGTGCCTTTACAGGCAACAATCAGCCCCAGCATTTT.

This sequence joins TRBV4-1 and TRBJ2-7; 9 nucleotides agree with TRBD2. Germline CDR1 MGHRA, CDR2 YSYEKL. The V and J ends lost 4 bases and 3 bases, in that order; junction bases with no gene match: 10. The CDR3 runs to 16 residues. Written as DNA, the CDR3 is TGCGCCAGCAGCCCAGAGTTTTTAGCGGGGGACTACGAGCAGTACTTC. Translating it yields CASSPEFLAGDYEQYF.

The genes are TRBV4-1 and TRBJ2-7; D perhaps matches TRBD1 (6 bases). Between the trimmed V and J ends, which lost 0 bases and 7 bases, there was a span of 19 bases. The CDR3 is made up of 16 amino acids. Germline V gene lookup returns CDR1 MGHRA and CDR2 YSYEKL. CDR3 amino acids: CASSQEPGRGLGEQYV. The DNA of the CDR3 is TGCGCCAGCAGCCAAGAACCAGGCAGGGGTTTGGGAGAGCAGTACGTC.

The chain links TRBV7-6 to TRBJ2-1; 8 nucleotides line up with TRBD1. There are 15 residues in the CDR3. Trimming at V came to 5 bases and at J to 0 bases, leaving 3 bases not matched to a gene. The germline CDR1 and CDR2 sequences are SGHVS and FNYEAQ. This CDR3 reads CASSVGQVSYNEQFF. The DNA for the CDR3 is TGTGCCAGCAGCGTGGGACAGGTCTCCTACAATGAGCAGTTCTTC. The full variable domain, with the rest looked up from reference TRBV7-6 and TRBJ2-1, is GAGVSQSPRYKVTKRGQDVALRCDPISGHVSLYWYRQALGQGPEFLTYFNYEAQQDKSGLPNDRFSAERPEGSISTLTIQRTEQRDSAMYRCASSVGQVSYNEQFFGPGTRLTVL.

This clonotype appeared a few times. This rearrangement joins TRBV3-1 to TRBJ2-3, with no clear D. This CDR3 comprises 14 residues. The germline gives CDR1 LGHDT, CDR2 YNNKEL (reference sequence). V gave up 3 bases and J gave up 6 bases, with 13 bases separating them. In DNA form, the CDR3 reads TGTGCCAGCAGCCAGGCCCAGCTAGGTGATACGCAGTATTTT. Translation gives CASSQAQLGDTQYF.

This clonotype has just a few counts. The chain is built from TRBV20-1 and TRBJ2-7; 8 bases are a match to TRBD1. The CDR3 loop spans 14 amino acids. The trim removed 3 bases at V and 6 bases at J, leaving 10 bases unmatched. CDR1 is DFQATT and CDR2 is SNEGSKA in the germline V gene (reference sequence). The DNA of the CDR3 is TGCAGTGCTAGCCCGAGACAGGGGTACGGCGAGCAGTACGTC. Its translation: CSASPRQGYGEQYV.

This clonotype was counted a few times. The rearrangement links TRBV12-5 to TRBJ1-6; D gene uncertain. V was pared by 0 bases and J by 5 bases, with 5 bases between. The germline gives CDR1 LGHNT, CDR2 FRNRAP. The CDR3 is 14 amino acids. The DNA of the CDR3 is TGTGCTAGTGGTTTGGTACCGAATAATTCACCCCTCCACTTT. This encodes CASGLVPNNSPLHF.

The chain employs TRBV5-6 and TRBJ2-7, with D perhaps matching TRBD2 (5 bases). V shed 4 bases and J shed 3 bases, with 11 bases lying between them. There are 13 residues in the CDR3. Per the germline V gene, CDR1 is SGHDT and CDR2 is YYEEEE. CDR3 sequence: CASSLGLHYEQYF. DNA of the CDR3: TGTGCCAGCAGCCTCGGACTTCACTACGAGCAGTACTTC.

This clonotype is a singleton in its sample. The rearrangement links TRBV2 to TRBJ1-5, with D tentatively TRBD1 (6 bases). The CDR3 is 14 amino acids. The V end lost 3 bases, the J end lost 5 bases, and 11 bases lay between the germline ends. Germline V lookup: CDR1 SNHLY, CDR2 FYNNEI. As DNA, the CDR3 is TGTGCCAGCAGTGACAGGGGTGTATATCAGCCCCAGCATTTT. This translates into CASSDRGVYQPQHF. The full variable domain, completed using reference TRBV2 and TRBJ1-5, is EPEVTQTPSHQVTQMGQEVILRCVPISNHLYFYWYRQILGQKVEFLVSFYNNEISEKSEIFDDQFSVERPDGSNFTLKIRSTKLEDSAMYFCASSDRGVYQPQHFGDGTRLSIL.

This clonotype was detected a few times. V gene TRBV5-4 combines with J gene TRBJ2-1; the D call may be TRBD1 or TRBD2 (5 bases each). Trimming took off 4 bases at V and 1 base at J, with 12 bases between the two ends. Germline CDR1 reads SGHNT; CDR2 reads YYREEE (reference sequence). This CDR3 comprises 15 residues. CDR3 protein: CASSGGTASYNEQFF. CDR3 DNA sequence: TGTGCCAGCAGCGGGGGAACCGCTTCCTACAATGAGCAGTTCTTC.

This clonotype was recorded a few times. The chain couples TRBV6-5 to TRBJ2-5; the D is unclear. V was pared by 4 bases and J by 1 base, with 10 bases between. From germline, CDR1 is MNHEY and CDR2 SVGAGI. The CDR3 is 14 residues long. The CDR3 here is CASSSSMTQETQYF. The CDR3 nucleotides read TGTGCCAGCAGTTCCTCAATGACCCAAGAGACCCAGTACTTC.

The chain recombines TRBV20-1 with TRBJ1-6, with D unresolved. Germline values: CDR1 DFQATT, CDR2 SNEGSKA (reference sequence). The germline V and J ends were trimmed by 6 bases and 1 base, with 13 bases remaining between them. The CDR3 is 15 residues long. The DNA for the CDR3 is TGCAGTGCAACGCTAGGGCTGTCCTATAATTCACCCCTCCACTTT. This encodes CSATLGLSYNSPLHF.

V gene TRBV4-2 combines with J gene TRBJ2-1; TRBD1 or TRBD2 may be the D gene (6 bases each). Germline V CDR1 and CDR2: LGHNA, YNFKEQ. V gave up 1 base and J gave up 5 bases, with 12 bases separating them. This CDR3 region has 15 residues. CDR3 coding DNA: TGTGCCAGCAGCCAAGGGGGTCGGGGGCACAATGAGCAGTTCTTC. Protein: CASSQGGRGHNEQFF.

V and J are TRBV20-1 and TRBJ2-5, with 8 bases lining up with TRBD1. V was clipped by 5 bases and J by 1 base; unmatched bases: 3. The CDR3 runs to 13 residues. CDR1 DFQATT and CDR2 SNEGSKA come from the germline V gene (reference sequence). CDR3 DNA sequence: TGCAGTGCTCCGGGACAGGTCCAAGAGACCCAGTACTTC. It translates to CSAPGQVQETQYF.

Only a few counts were recorded for this clonotype. This chain connects TRBV9 to TRBJ2-5; TRBD1 agrees at 11 bases. CDR1 is SGDLS, CDR2 YYNGEE, per germline. The CDR3 is 14 residues long. V shed 2 bases and J 5 bases; nucleotides not matched to a gene: 2. CDR3 region: CASSVDRGLETQYF. In DNA form, the CDR3 reads TGTGCCAGCAGCGTGGACAGGGGGCTCGAGACCCAGTACTTC.

This clonotype was recorded a few times. V gene TRBV7-6 combines with J gene TRBJ2-7, with 9 bases that match TRBD1. This CDR3 spans 15 amino acids. CDR1 and CDR2 from the germline V gene are SGHVS and FNYEAQ. V lost 5 bases to trimming and J lost 4 bases; unmatched junction nucleotides: 9. The CDR3 DNA reads as TGTGCCAGCAGCCTACAAGGACAGGGGTCATACGAGCAGTACTTC. Protein: CASSLQGQGSYEQYF. Filled out from reference TRBV7-6 and TRBJ2-7, the complete variable domain reads GAGVSQSPRYKVTKRGQDVALRCDPISGHVSLYWYRQALGQGPEFLTYFNYEAQQDKSGLPNDRFSAERPEGSISTLTIQRTEQRDSAMYRCASSLQGQGSYEQYFGPGTRLTVT.

V gene TRBV27 combines with J gene TRBJ1-1, with 7 bases fitting TRBD1. The CDR3 is made up of 17 amino acids. After removal of 2 bases from V and 0 bases from J, the junction contained 9 bases not matched to a gene. CDR1 is MNHEY, CDR2 SMNVEV, per germline (reference sequence). In DNA form, the CDR3 reads TGTGCCAGCAGTTTAGGGCAGGGGGGGACCATGAACACTGAAGCTTTCTTT. Protein product: CASSLGQGGTMNTEAFF.

This clonotype was observed a few times. This rearrangement joins TRBV12-3 or TRBV12-4 to TRBJ1-5; weak D call: TRBD1 (6 bases). V lost 2 bases, J lost 7 bases, and 9 bases lay in between. The CDR3 length is 13 residues. The CDR3 nucleotides are TGTGCCAGCAGTTTATTACAGGGCCAGCCCCAGCATTTT. Its protein is CASSLLQGQPQHF.

This clonotype was seen ten or more times. The chain carries TRBV5-1 and TRBJ2-3; D is undetermined. Germline V gene lookup returns CDR1 SGHRS and CDR2 YFSETQ. This CDR3 is built from 15 residues. V was shortened by 0 bases and J by 4 bases, with 12 bases between the two germline ends. The CDR3 reads CASSLGLTAADTQYF. DNA of the CDR3: TGCGCCAGCAGCTTGGGACTTACGGCGGCAGATACGCAGTATTTT.

This clonotype was picked up many times. The chain has TRBV29-1 and TRBJ2-5; TRBD1 might be the D (5 bases). The V end was cut by 4 bases, the J end by 5 bases, with 11 bases between. The CDR3 totals 12 residues. CDR1 and CDR2 from the germline V gene are SQVTM and ANQGSEA. The CDR3, as DNA: TGCAGCGTTGGACAGTCCAGGGAGACCCAGTACTTC. This codes for CSVGQSRETQYF.

The chain uses TRBV12-3 or TRBV12-4 and TRBJ2-5, with 9 bases matching TRBD2. The V segment lost 3 bases and the J segment 13 bases; nucleotides outside the gene matches: 12. The CDR3 covers 14 residues. The CDR3 sequence: CASSFYGSGGPGYF. The DNA for the CDR3 is TGTGCCAGCAGTTTTTACGGTAGCGGGGGCCCGGGGTACTTC.

J is TRBJ2-3 and V is TRBV7-2; D is perhaps TRBD2 (5 bases). Trimming pared 5 bases from V and 4 bases from J, leaving 16 bases between. CDR1 and CDR2 (germline): SGHTA, FQGNSA. The length of the CDR3 is 15 residues. In DNA, the CDR3 is TGTGCCAGCAGCGTTAGAGGGTCCCGCGCAGATACGCAGTATTTT. This encodes CASSVRGSRADTQYF.

This clonotype has more than one count but fewer than ten. The rearrangement joins TRBV12-3 or TRBV12-4 to TRBJ1-5; 7 bases match TRBD1. J lost 7 bases, V lost 6 bases, and 9 bases had no gene match. The CDR3 has 14 amino acids. The CDR3 region has the DNA TGTGCCAGCAGCAGAAGGGGGCGAGACCAGCCCCAGCATTTT. Translation gives CASSRRGRDQPQHF.

In this sample, this clonotype turned up a few times. This chain uses TRBV20-1 with TRBJ2-1, with D possibly TRBD2 on 5 matching bases. The V end was cut by 7 bases, the J end by 2 bases, with 15 bases between. Per the germline V gene, CDR1 is DFQATT and CDR2 is SNEGSKA (reference sequence). The length of the CDR3 is 14 residues. CDR3 in DNA: TGCAGTGGGACTGGCGGGCTCCCCTACAATGAGCAGTTCTTC. It is translated as CSGTGGLPYNEQFF.

The sample holds many counts of this clonotype. The chain uses TRBV7-6 and TRBJ2-1, with 9 bases matching TRBD1. The CDR3 length is 15 residues. V dropped 4 bases and J dropped 3; count of bases not matched to a gene: 4. Germline V gene data show CDR1 as SGHVS and CDR2 as FNYEAQ. The DNA for the CDR3 is TGTGCCAGCAGCTCGACAGGGGGATTCTACAATGAGCAGTTCTTC. Residues: CASSSTGGFYNEQFF. The full variable domain, in which reference TRBV7-6 and TRBJ2-1 provide the parts outside the CDR3, is GAGVSQSPRYKVTKRGQDVALRCDPISGHVSLYWYRQALGQGPEFLTYFNYEAQQDKSGLPNDRFSAERPEGSISTLTIQRTEQRDSAMYRCASSSTGGFYNEQFFGPGTRLTVL.

The sample holds a few counts of this clonotype. This sequence joins TRBV4-1 and TRBJ1-2; tentative D call: TRBD1 (5 bases). With 1 base removed from V and 8 bases from J, the gap between germline ends came to 11 bases. This CDR3 spans 13 amino acids. Germline lookup yields CDR1 MGHRA and CDR2 YSYEKL. The CDR3 DNA is TGCGCCAGCAGCCAAGTTGGGGCGAGGGGCTACACCTTC. This codes for CASSQVGARGYTF.